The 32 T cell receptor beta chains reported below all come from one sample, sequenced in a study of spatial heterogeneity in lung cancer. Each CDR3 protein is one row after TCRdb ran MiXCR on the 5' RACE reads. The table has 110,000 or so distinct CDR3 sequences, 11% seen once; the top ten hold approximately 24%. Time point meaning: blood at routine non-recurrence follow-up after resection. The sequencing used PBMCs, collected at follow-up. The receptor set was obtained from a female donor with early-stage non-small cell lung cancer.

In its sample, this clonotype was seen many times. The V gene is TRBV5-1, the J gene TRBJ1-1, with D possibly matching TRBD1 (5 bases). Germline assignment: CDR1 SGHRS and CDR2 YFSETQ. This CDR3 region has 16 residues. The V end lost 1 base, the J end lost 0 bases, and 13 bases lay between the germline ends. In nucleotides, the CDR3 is TGCGCCAGCAGCTTGTTGGGGGTAGCGGTGAACACTGAAGCTTTCTTT. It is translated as CASSLLGVAVNTEAFF.

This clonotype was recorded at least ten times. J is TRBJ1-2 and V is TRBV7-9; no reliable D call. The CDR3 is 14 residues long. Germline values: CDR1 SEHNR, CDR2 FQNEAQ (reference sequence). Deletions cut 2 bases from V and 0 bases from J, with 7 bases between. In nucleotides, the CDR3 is TGTGCCAGCAGCTTACTCGCAGCTAACTATGGCTACACCTTC. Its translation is CASSLLAANYGYTF.

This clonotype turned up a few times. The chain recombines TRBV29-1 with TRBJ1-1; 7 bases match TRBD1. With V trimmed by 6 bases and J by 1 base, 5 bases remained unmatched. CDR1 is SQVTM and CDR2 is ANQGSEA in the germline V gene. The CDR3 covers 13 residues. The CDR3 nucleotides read TGCAGCGTGAAGACAGGGTCGAACACTGAAGCTTTCTTT. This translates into CSVKTGSNTEAFF.

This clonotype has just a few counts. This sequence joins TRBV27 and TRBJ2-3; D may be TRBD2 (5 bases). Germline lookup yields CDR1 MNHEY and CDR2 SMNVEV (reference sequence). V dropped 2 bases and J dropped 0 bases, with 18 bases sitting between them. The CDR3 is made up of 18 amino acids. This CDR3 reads CASSLAIRGRESTDTQYF. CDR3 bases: TGTGCCAGCAGTTTAGCCATCCGAGGAAGGGAGAGCACAGATACGCAGTATTTT.

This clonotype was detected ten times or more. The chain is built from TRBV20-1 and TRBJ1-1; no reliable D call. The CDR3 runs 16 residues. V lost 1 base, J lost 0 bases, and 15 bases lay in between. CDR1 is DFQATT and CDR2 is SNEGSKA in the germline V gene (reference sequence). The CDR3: CSARAFKTGVNTEAFF. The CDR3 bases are TGCAGTGCTAGAGCTTTCAAGACCGGGGTGAACACTGAAGCTTTCTTT.

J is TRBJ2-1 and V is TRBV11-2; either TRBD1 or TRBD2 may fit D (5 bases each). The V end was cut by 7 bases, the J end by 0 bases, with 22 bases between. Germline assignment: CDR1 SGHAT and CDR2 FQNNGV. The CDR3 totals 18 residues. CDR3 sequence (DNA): TGTGCCAGCACCCTGGGGGTTCCTATTGGTTACTCCTACAATGAGCAGTTCTTC. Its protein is CASTLGVPIGYSYNEQFF.

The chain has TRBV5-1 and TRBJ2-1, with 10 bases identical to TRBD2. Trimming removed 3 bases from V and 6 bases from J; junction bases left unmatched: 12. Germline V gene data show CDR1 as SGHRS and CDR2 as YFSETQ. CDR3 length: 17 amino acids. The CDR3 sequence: CASSSTRGLADSNEQFF. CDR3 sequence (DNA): TGCGCCAGCAGCTCGACAAGAGGACTAGCGGACTCCAATGAGCAGTTCTTC.

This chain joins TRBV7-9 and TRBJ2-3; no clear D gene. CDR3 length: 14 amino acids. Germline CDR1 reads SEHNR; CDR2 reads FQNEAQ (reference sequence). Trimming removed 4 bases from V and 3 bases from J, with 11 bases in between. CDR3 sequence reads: CASSSTGRTDTQYF. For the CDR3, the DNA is TGTGCCAGCAGCTCTACTGGACGGACAGATACGCAGTATTTT.

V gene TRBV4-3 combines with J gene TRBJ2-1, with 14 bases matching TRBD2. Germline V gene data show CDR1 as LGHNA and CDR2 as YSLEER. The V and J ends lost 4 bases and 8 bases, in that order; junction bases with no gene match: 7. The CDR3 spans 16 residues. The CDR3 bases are TGCGCCAGCAGCCTGGGACTAGCGGGAGTTGAGGATGAGCAGTTCTTC. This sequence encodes CASSLGLAGVEDEQFF.

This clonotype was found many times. CDR3: CASSPLGQGEAFF. CDR3 nucleotides: TGTGCCAGCTCACCACTGGGACAGGGGGAAGCTTTCTTT. This chain connects TRBV18 to TRBJ1-1; the match to TRBD1 covers 10 bases. CDR1 is KGHSH and CDR2 is LQKENI in the germline V gene. The CDR3 is made up of 13 amino acids. The V segment lost 1 base and the J segment 8 bases; nucleotides outside the gene matches: 1.

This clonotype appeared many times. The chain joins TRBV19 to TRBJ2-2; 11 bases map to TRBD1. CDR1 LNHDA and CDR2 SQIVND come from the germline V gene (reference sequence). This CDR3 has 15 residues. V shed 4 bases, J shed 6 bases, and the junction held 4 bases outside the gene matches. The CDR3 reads CASSTRTGGPGELFF. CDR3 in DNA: TGTGCCAGTAGTACCCGGACAGGGGGCCCCGGGGAGCTGTTTTTT.

The CDR3: CASSRARGNEKLFF. The CDR3 DNA reads as TGTGCCAGCTCCCGAGCGAGGGGAAATGAAAAACTGTTTTTT. This chain joins TRBV2 and TRBJ1-4, with D maybe TRBD1 (5 bases). V dropped 8 bases and J dropped 5 bases, with 15 bases sitting between them. The CDR3 is 14 amino acids. Germline V gene lookup returns CDR1 SNHLY and CDR2 FYNNEI. The whole variable domain, filled in from reference TRBV2 and TRBJ1-4, reads EPEVTQTPSHQVTQMGQEVILRCVPISNHLYFYWYRQILGQKVEFLVSFYNNEISEKSEIFDDQFSVERPDGSNFTLKIRSTKLEDSAMYFCASSRARGNEKLFFGSGTQLSVL.

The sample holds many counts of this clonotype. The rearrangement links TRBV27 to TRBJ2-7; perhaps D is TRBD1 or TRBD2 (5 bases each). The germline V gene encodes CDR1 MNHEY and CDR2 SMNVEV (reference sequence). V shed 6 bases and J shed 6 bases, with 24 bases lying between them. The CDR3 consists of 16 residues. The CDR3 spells CASRTEGRSKILEQYF. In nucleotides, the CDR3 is TGTGCCAGCAGAACCGAGGGACGATCGAAAATCCTCGAGCAGTACTTC.

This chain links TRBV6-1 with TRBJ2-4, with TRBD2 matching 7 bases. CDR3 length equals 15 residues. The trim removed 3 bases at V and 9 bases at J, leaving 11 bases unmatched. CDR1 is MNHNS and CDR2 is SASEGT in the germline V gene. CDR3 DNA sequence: TGTGCCAGCAGTGAGGGAAGTATACAGCGGGGCATTCAGTACTTC. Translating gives CASSEGSIQRGIQYF.

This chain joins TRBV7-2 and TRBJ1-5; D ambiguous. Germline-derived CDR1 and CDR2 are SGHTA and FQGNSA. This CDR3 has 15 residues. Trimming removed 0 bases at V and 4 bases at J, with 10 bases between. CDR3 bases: TGTGCCAGCAGCTTAGCTTCGCAGTCTAATCAGCCCCAGCATTTT. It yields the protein CASSLASQSNQPQHF.

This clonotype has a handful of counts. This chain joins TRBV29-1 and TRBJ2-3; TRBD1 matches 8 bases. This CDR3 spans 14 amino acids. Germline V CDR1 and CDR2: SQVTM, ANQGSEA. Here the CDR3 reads CSAKWTGSTDTQYF. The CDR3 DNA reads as TGCAGTGCTAAGTGGACAGGGTCCACAGATACGCAGTATTTT.

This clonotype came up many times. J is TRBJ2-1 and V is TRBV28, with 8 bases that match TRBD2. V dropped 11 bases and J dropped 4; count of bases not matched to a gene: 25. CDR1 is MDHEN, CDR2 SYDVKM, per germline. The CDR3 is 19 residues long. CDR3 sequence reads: CAVVPYSGSPSGGYNEQFF. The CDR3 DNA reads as TGTGCCGTCGTCCCATACAGCGGGAGTCCCTCGGGGGGTTACAATGAGCAGTTCTTC.

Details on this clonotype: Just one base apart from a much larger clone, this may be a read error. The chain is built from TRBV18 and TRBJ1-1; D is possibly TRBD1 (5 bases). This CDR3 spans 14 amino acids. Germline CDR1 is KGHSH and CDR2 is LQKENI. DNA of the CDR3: TGTGTCAGCTCACCAGGGACCGTAGCTTATGAAGCTTTCTTT. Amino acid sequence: CVSSPGTVAYEAFF.

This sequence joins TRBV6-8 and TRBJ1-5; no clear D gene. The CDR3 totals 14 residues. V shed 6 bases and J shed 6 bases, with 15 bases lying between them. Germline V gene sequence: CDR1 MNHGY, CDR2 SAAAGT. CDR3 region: CASRQRLLAQPQHF. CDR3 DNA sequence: TGTGCCAGCAGACAACGTCTCCTGGCTCAGCCCCAGCATTTT.

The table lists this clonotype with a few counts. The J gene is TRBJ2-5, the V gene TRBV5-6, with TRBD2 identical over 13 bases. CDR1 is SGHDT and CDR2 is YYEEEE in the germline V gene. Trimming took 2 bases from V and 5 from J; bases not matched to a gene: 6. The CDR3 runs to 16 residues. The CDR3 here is CASSFRTSGRLETQYF. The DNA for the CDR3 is TGTGCCAGCAGCTTTCGGACTAGCGGGAGATTGGAGACCCAGTACTTC. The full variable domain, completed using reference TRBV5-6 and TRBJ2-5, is DAGVTQSPTHLIKTRGQQVTLRCSPKSGHDTVSWYQQALGQGPQFIFQYYEEEERQRGNFPDRFSGHQFPNYSSELNVNALLLGDSALYLCASSFRTSGRLETQYFGPGTRLLVL.

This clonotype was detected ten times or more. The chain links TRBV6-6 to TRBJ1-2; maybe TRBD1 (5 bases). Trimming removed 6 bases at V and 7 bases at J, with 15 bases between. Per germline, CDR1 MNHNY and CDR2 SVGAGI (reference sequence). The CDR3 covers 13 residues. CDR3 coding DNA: TGTGCCAGCAGCCCCGGGGCAGTGGCTGGCTACACCTTC. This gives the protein CASSPGAVAGYTF.

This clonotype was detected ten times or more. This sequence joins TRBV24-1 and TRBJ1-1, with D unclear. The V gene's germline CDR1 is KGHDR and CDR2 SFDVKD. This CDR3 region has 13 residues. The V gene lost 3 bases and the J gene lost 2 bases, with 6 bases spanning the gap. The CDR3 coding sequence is TGTGCCACCAGTGATCTGGACAACACTGAAGCTTTCTTT. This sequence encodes CATSDLDNTEAFF.

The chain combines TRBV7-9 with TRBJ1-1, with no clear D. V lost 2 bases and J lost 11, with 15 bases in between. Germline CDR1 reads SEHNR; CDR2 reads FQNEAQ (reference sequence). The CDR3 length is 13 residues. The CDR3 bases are TGTGCCAGCAGCTTAAGAGACGGAACGGACGCTTTCTTT. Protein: CASSLRDGTDAFF.

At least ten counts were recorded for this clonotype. In DNA, the CDR3 is TGTGCCAGCAGCCGAGGCAGCTGGGAGACCCAGTACTTC. This translates into CASSRGSWETQYF. This chain uses TRBV2 with TRBJ2-5; unclear D gene. Trimming removed 6 bases at V and 5 bases at J, with 13 bases between. The CDR3 length is 13 residues. Germline V gene sequence: CDR1 SNHLY, CDR2 FYNNEI. Using reference TRBV2 and TRBJ2-5 for the parts outside the CDR3, the full variable domain is EPEVTQTPSHQVTQMGQEVILRCVPISNHLYFYWYRQILGQKVEFLVSFYNNEISEKSEIFDDQFSVERPDGSNFTLKIRSTKLEDSAMYFCASSRGSWETQYFGPGTRLLVL.

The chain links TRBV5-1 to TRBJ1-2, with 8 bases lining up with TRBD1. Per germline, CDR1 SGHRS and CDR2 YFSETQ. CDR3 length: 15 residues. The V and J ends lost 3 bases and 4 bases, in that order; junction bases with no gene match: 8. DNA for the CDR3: TGCGCCAGCAGCTCCGACTCCGGGACAGGCTATGGCTACACCTTC. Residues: CASSSDSGTGYGYTF. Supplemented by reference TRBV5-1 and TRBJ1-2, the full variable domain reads KAGVTQTPRYLIKTRGQQVTLSCSPISGHRSVSWYQQTPGQGLQFLFEYFSETQRNKGNFPGRFSGRQFSNSRSEMNVSTLELGDSALYLCASSSDSGTGYGYTFGSGTRLTVV.

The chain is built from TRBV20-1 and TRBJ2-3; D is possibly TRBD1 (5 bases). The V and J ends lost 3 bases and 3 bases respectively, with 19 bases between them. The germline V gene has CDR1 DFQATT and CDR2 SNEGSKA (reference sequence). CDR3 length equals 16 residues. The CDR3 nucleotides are TGCAGTGCTAGCCAGGGTCGGGCGCTAGGGACAGATACGCAGTATTTT. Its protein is CSASQGRALGTDTQYF.

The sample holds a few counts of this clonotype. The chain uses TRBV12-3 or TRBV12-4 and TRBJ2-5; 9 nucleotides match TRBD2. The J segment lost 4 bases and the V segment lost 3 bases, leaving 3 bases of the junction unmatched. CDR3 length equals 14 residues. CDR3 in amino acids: CASSLGGRGETQYF. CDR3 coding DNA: TGTGCCAGCAGTTTGGGCGGGAGGGGAGAGACCCAGTACTTC.

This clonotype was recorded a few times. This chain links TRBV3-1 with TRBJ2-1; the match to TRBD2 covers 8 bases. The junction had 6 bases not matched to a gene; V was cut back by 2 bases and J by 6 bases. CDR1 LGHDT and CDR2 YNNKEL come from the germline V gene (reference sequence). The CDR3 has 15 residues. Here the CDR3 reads CASSQLLAAPNEQFF. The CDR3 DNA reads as TGTGCCAGCAGCCAATTACTAGCGGCTCCCAATGAGCAGTTCTTC.

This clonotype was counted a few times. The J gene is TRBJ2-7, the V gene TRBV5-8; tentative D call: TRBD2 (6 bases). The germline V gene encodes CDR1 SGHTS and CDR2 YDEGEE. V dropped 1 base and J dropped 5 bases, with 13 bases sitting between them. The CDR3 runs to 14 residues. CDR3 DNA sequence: TGTGCCAGCAGCTTGAACGGGAGAGGGCACGAGCAGTACTTC. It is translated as CASSLNGRGHEQYF.

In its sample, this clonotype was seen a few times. This CDR3 reads CATSRRDSNYEKLFF. The CDR3 bases are TGTGCCACCAGCAGAAGGGACAGTAATTACGAAAAACTGTTTTTT. The chain uses TRBV15 and TRBJ1-4, with 7 bases matching TRBD1. The CDR3 runs 15 residues. CDR1 LNHNV and CDR2 YYDKDF come from the germline V gene (reference sequence). Trimming cost V 2 bases and J 8 bases; bases outside gene matches: 8.

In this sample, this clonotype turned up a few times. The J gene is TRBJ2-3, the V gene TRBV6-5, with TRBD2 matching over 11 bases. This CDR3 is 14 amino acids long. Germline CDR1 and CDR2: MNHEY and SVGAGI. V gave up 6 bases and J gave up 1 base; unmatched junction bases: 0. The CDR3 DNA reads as TGTGCCAGCAGACTAGCGGGAGGCACAGATACGCAGTATTTT. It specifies CASRLAGGTDTQYF.

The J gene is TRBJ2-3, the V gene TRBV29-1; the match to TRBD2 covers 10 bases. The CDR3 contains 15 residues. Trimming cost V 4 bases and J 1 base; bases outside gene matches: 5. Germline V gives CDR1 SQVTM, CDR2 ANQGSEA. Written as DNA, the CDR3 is TGCAGCGTTGGGCCCACTAGCGGGGGCACAGATACGCAGTATTTT. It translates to CSVGPTSGGTDTQYF.